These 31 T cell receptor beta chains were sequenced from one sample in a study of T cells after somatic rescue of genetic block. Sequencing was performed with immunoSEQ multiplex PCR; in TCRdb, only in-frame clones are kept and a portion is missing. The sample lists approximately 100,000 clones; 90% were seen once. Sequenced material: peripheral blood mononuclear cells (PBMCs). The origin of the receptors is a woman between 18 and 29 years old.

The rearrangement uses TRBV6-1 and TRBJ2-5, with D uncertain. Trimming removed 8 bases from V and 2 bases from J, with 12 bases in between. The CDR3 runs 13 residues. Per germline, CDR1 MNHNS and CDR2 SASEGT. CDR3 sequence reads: CASEEVLQETQYF. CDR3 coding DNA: TGTGCCAGCGAAGAGGTCCTTCAAGAGACCCAGTACTTC.

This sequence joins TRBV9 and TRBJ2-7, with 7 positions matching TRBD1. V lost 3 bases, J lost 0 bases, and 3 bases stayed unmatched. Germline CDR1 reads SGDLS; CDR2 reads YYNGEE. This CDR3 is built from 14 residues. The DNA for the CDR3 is TGTGCCAGCAGCGCTGGACAGGCCTCCTACGAGCAGTACTTC. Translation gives CASSAGQASYEQYF.

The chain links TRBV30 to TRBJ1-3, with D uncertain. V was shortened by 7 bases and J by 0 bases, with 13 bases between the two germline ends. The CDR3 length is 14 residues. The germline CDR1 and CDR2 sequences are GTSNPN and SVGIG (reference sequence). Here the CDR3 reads CASHLTGSGNTIYF. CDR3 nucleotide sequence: TGTGCCTCGCACCTGACGGGCTCTGGAAACACCATATATTTT.

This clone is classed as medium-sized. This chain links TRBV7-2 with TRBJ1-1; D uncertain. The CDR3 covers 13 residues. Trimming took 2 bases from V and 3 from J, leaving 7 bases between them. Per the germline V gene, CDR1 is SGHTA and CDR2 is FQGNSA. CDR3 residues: CASSLPRDTEAFF. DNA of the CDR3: TGTGCCAGCAGCTTACCCCGGGACACTGAAGCTTTCTTT.

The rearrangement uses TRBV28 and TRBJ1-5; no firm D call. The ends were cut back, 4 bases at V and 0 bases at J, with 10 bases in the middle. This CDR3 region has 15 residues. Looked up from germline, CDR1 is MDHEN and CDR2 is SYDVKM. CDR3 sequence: CASSWTVYSNQPQHF. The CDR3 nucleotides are TGTGCCAGCAGTTGGACGGTTTATAGCAATCAGCCCCAGCATTTT.

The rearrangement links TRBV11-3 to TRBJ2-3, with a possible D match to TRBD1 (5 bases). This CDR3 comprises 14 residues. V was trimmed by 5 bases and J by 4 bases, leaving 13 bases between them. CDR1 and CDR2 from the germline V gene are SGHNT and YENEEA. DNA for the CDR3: TGTGCCAGCAGCCACCGGCAAGGGGCAGATACGCAGTATTTT. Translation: CASSHRQGADTQYF. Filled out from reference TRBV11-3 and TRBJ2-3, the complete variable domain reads EAGVVQSPRYKIIEKKQPVAFWCNPISGHNTLYWYLQNLGQGPELLIRYENEEAVDDSQLPKDRFSAERLKGVDSTLKIQPAELGDSAVYLCASSHRQGADTQYFGPGTRLTVL.

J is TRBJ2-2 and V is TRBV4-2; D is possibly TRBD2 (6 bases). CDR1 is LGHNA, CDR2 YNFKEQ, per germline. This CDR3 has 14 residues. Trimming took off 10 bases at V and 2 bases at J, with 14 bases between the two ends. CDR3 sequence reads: CATAPGTNTGELFF. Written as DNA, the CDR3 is TGTGCCACCGCCCCCGGGACTAACACCGGGGAGCTGTTTTTT.

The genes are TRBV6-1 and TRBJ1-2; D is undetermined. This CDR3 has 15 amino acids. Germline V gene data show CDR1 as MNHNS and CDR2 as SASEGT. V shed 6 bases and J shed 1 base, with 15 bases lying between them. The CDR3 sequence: CASRPADRGNYGYTF. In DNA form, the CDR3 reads TGTGCCAGCAGACCCGCTGACCGGGGTAACTATGGCTACACCTTC.

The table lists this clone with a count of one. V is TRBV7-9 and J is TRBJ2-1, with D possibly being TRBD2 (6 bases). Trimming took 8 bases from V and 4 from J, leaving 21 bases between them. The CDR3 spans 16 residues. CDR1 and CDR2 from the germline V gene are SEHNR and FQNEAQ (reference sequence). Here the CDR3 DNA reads TGTGCCAGCGCCCAGCCCCCAGCGGGCGATTACAATGAGCAGTTCTTC. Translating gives CASAQPPAGDYNEQFF.

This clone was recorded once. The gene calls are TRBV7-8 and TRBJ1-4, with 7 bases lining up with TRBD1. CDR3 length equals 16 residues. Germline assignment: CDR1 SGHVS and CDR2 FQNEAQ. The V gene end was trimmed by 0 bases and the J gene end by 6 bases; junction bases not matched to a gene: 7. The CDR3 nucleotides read TGTGCCAGCAGCTTAGCGGCCGGGACAGAGTATGAAAAACTGTTTTTT. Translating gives CASSLAAGTEYEKLFF.

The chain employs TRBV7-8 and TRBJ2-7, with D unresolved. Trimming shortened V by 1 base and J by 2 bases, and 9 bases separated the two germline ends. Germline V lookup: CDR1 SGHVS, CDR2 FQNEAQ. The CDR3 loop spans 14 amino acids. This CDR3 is CASSLEVGPYEQYF. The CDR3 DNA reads TGTGCCAGCAGCTTAGAGGTAGGGCCCTACGAGCAGTACTTC. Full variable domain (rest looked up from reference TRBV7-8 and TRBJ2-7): GAGVSQSPRYKVAKRGQDVALRCDPISGHVSLFWYQQALGQGPEFLTYFQNEAQLDKSGLPSDRFFAERPEGSVSTLKIQRTQQEDSAVYLCASSLEVGPYEQYFGPGTRLTVT.

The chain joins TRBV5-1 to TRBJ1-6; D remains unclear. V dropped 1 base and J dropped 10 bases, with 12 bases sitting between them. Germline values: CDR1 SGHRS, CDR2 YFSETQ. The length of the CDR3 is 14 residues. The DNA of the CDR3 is TGCGCCAGCAGCTTGAGTGGTGTTGGCTCACCCCTCCACTTT. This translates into CASSLSGVGSPLHF.

The CDR3 DNA follows: TGTGCCAGCAGCTTAGTGGGACAGCGCTACACCGGGGAGCTGTTTTTT. It translates to CASSLVGQRYTGELFF. V gene TRBV7-3 combines with J gene TRBJ2-2; TRBD1 matches at 7 bases. The germline V gene encodes CDR1 SGHTA and CDR2 FQGTGA. With 2 bases clipped from V and 3 bases from J, the junction kept 6 bases outside the gene matches. The CDR3 spans 16 residues.

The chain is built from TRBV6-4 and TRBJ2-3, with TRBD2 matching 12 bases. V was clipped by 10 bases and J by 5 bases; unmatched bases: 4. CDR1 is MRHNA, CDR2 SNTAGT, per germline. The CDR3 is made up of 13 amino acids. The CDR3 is CATATSGRDTQYF. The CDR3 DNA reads TGTGCCACTGCGACTAGCGGGAGAGATACGCAGTATTTT.

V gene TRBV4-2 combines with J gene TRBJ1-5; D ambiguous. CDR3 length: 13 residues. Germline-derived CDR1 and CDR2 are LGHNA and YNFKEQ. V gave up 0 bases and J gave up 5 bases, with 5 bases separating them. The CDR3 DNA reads TGTGCCAGCAGCCAAGATCGAGATCAGCCCCAGCATTTT. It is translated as CASSQDRDQPQHF.

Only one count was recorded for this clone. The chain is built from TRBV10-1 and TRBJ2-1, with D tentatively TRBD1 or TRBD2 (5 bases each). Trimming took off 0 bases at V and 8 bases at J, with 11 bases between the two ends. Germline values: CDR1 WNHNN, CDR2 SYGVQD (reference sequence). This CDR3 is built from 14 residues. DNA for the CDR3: TGCGCCAGCAGTGAGTCTGGGTGGGACGATGAGCAGTTCTTC. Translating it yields CASSESGWDDEQFF.

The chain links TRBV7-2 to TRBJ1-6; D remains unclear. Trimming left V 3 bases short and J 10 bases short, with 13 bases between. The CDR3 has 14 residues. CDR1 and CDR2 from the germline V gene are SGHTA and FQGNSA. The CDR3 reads CASSFNVVSSPLHF. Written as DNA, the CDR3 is TGTGCCAGCAGCTTTAATGTAGTTTCCTCACCCCTCCACTTT.

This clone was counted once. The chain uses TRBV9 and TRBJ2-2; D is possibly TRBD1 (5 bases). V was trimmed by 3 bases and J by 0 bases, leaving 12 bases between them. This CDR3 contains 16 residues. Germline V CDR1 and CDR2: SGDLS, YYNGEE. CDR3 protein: CASSAFRDPNTGELFF. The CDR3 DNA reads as TGTGCCAGCAGCGCCTTCAGGGATCCGAACACCGGGGAGCTGTTTTTT.

Written as DNA, the CDR3 is TGTGCCAGCAGGGATACAGGGGTCTCCTACGAGCAGTACTTC. Protein product: CASRDTGVSYEQYF. This chain joins TRBV2 and TRBJ2-7, with TRBD1 matching 7 bases. The CDR3 has 14 amino acids. Germline V gene sequence: CDR1 SNHLY, CDR2 FYNNEI. After removal of 6 bases from V and 0 bases from J, the junction contained 5 bases not matched to a gene.

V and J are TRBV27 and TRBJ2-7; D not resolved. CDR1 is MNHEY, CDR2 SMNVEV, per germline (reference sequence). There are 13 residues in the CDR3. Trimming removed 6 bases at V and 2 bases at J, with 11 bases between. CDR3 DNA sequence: TGTGCCAGCAGCAACAGCGCAACCTACGAGCAGTACTTC. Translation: CASSNSATYEQYF.

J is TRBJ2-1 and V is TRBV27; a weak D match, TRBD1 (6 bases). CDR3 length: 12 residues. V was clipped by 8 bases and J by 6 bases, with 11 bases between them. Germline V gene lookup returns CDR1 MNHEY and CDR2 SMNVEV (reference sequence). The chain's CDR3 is CASGLGANEQFF. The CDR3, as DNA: TGTGCCAGCGGGTTGGGGGCCAATGAGCAGTTCTTC.

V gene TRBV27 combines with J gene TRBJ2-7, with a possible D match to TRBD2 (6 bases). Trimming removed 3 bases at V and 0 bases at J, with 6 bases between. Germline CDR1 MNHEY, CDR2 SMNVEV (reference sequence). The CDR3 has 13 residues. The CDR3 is CASSFGGSYEQYF. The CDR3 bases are TGTGCCAGCAGTTTCGGGGGCTCCTACGAGCAGTACTTC.

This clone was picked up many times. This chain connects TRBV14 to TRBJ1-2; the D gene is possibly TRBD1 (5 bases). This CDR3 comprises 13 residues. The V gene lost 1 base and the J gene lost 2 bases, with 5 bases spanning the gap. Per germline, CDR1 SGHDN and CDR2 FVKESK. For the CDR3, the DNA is TGTGCCAGCAGCCAAGGACAGAACTATGGCTACACCTTC. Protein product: CASSQGQNYGYTF. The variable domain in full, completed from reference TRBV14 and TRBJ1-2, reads EAGVTQFPSHSVIEKGQTVTLRCDPISGHDNLYWYRRVMGKEIKFLLHFVKESKQDESGMPNNRFLAERTGGTYSTLKVQPAELEDSGVYFCASSQGQNYGYTFGSGTRLTVV.

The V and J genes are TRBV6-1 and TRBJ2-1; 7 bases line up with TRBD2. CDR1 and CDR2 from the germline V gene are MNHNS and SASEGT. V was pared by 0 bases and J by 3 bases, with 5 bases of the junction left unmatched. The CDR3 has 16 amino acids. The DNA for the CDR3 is TGTGCCAGCAGTGAAGCGGGGACTATATACTACAATGAGCAGTTCTTC. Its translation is CASSEAGTIYYNEQFF.

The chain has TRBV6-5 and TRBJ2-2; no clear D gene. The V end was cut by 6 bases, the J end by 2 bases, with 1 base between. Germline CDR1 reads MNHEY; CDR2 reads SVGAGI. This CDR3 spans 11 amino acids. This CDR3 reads CASSNTGELFF. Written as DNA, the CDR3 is TGTGCCAGCAGCAACACCGGGGAGCTGTTTTTT.

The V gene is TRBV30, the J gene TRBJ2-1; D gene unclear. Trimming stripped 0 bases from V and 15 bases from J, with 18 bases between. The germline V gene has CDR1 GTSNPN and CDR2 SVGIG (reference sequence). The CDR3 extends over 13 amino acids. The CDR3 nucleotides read TGTGCCTGGAGTGTAATCGGAATCCTAGGTCTGTTCTTC. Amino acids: CAWSVIGILGLFF. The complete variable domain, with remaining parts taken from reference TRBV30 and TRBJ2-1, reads SQTIHQWPATLVQPVGSPLSLECTVEGTSNPNLYWYRQAAGRGLQLLFYSVGIGQISSEVPQNLSASRPQDRQFILSSKKLLLSDSGFYLCAWSVIGILGLFFGPGTRLTVL.

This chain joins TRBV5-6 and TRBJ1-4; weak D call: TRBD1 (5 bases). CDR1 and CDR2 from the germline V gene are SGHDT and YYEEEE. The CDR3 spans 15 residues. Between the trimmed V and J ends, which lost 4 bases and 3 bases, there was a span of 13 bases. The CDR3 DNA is TGTGCCAGCAGCCAGCAGGGTAACCCTAATGAAAAACTGTTTTTT. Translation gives CASSQQGNPNEKLFF.

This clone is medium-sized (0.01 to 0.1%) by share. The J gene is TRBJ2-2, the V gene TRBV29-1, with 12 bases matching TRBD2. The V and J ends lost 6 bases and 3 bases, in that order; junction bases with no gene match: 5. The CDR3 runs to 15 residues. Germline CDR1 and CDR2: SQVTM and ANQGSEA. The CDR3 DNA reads TGCAGCGTGCGACTAGCGGGAGTCTACACCGGGGAGCTGTTTTTT. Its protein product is CSVRLAGVYTGELFF.

The CDR3: CATSRGAGTYSGNTIYF. CDR3 nucleotides: TGTGCCACCAGCAGAGGCGCCGGGACGTACTCTGGAAACACCATATATTTT. This rearrangement joins TRBV15 to TRBJ1-3; D is possibly TRBD1 (5 bases). The CDR3 runs to 17 residues. V gave up 1 base and J gave up 0 bases, with 13 bases separating them. Germline V gene lookup returns CDR1 LNHNV and CDR2 YYDKDF (reference sequence).

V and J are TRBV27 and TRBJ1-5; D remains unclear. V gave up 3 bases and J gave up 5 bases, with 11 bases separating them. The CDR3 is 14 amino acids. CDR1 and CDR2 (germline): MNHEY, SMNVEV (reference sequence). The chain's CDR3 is CASSLTPSYQPQHF. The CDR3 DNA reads TGTGCCAGCAGTTTGACCCCCAGTTATCAGCCCCAGCATTTT.

This chain's CDR3 is CASSLFTGYGGYTF. The CDR3 DNA reads TGTGCCAGCAGTTTATTTACCGGGTATGGAGGCTACACCTTC. The J gene is TRBJ1-2, the V gene TRBV27; D is unresolved. The CDR3 spans 14 residues. The germline V gene has CDR1 MNHEY and CDR2 SMNVEV (reference sequence). Trimming stripped 1 base from V and 8 bases from J, with 14 bases between.